The clone carrying this T cell receptor beta chain was observed a few times. The target antigen is unknown. This sample stems from a study of identical twins. All donors were healthy, and all were Caucasian. General study points: Whereas memory repertoires showed no such difference, abundant cord blood beta clonotypes carried fewer insertions.

Template switching added a universal primer binding site, and final cDNA carried unique molecular identifiers. From the 5' RACE reads, TCRdb called clonotypes with MiXCR, one entry per CDR3 protein. The table has 700,000 or so distinct CDR3 sequences, over 8.5% seen once. This same sample was also taken into another study, of yellow fever vaccine responses in identical twins.

This clonotype originated in a woman between 18 and 30 years old in good health. Material for sequencing was PBMCs.

CDR3 sequence: CASSPRQGENEQFF. The CDR3 DNA follows: TGTGCCAGCAGCCCGAGACAGGGGGAGAATGAGCAGTTCTTC. V usage is TRBV7-9 and J usage is TRBJ2-1; 9 nucleotides align to TRBD1. The germline CDR1 and CDR2 sequences are SEHNR and FQNEAQ (reference sequence). CDR3 length: 14 residues. V dropped 5 bases and J dropped 7; count of bases not matched to a gene: 6.